The clone carrying this T cell receptor beta chain was counted only a few times. The antigen is undetermined. Germline assignment: CDR1 MGHRA and CDR2 YSYEKL. V dropped 0 bases and J dropped 6 bases, with 15 bases sitting between them. This CDR3 region has 16 residues. This entry belongs to a study of T-cell memory formation after mild COVID-19. Sample barcodes and UMIs were carried by the TCR alpha and TCR beta cDNA libraries that 5'RACE generated with constant-segment primers. TCRdb recomputed calls from the 5' RACE reads with MiXCR, one row per CDR3 protein. Altogether under 200,000 distinct CDR3 sequences are present, 13% being singletons, with the ten largest covering roughly 3.3%. Findings and limits, study-wide: The authors did not confirm SARS-CoV-2 specificity of second-wave clones peaking day 37. Contracting clones from day 15 to 85 had balanced CD4/CD8; later expanders favoured CD4+. Pre-infection memory contained some responding clones, which suggested that cross-reactive memory had joined.

Sequenced: PBMCs or a T cell subset sorted from them (not recorded which). The receptor was derived from a man younger than 35 who had mild COVID-19 (a few samples of this study predate the infection). Cell type and time point are not known. The genes are TRBV4-1 and TRBJ2-1; D could derive from TRBD1 or TRBD2 (6 bases each). The CDR3 nucleotides are TGCGCCAGCAGCCAAGATCTCAGTCGGGGGCCCAATGAGCAGTTCTTC. Translating gives CASSQDLSRGPNEQFF.